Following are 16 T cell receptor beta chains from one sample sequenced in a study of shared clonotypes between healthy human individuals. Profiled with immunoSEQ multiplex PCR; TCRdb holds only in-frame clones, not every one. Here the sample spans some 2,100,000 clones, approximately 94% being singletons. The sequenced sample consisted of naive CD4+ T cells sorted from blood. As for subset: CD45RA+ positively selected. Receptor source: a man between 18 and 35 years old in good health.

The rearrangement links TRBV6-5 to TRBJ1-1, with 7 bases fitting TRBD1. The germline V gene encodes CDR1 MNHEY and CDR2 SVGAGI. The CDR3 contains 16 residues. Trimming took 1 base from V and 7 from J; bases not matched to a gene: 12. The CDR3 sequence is CASSYFYRDRGVEAFF. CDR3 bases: TGTGCCAGCAGTTACTTTTACCGGGACAGAGGCGTTGAAGCTTTCTTT.

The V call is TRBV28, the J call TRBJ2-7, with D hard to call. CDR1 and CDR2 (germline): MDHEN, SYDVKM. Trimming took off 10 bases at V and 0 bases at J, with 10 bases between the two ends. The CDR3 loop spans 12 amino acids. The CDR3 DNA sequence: TGTGCCACTTTATCTACCTCCTACGAGCAGTACTTC. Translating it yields CATLSTSYEQYF.

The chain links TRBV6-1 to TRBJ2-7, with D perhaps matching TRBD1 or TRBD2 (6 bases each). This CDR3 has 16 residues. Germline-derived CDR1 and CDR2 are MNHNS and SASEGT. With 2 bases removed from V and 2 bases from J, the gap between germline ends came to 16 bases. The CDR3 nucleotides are TGTGCCAGCAGTGAAATGCTGCCGGGGGCTCCCTACGAGCAGTACTTC. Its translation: CASSEMLPGAPYEQYF.

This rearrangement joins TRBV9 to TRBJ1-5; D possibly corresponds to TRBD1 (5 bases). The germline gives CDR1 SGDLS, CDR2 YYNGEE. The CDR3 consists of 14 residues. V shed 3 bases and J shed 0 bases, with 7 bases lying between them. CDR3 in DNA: TGTGCCAGCAGCGCAGGGATTAGCAATCAGCCCCAGCATTTT. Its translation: CASSAGISNQPQHF.

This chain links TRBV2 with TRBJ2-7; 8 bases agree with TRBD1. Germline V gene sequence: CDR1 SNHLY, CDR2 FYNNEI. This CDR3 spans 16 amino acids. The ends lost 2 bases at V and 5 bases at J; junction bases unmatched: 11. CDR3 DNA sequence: TGTGCCAGCAGTGAAATGATTGTCCAGGGGGCAAACGAGCAGTACTTC. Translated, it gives CASSEMIVQGANEQYF.

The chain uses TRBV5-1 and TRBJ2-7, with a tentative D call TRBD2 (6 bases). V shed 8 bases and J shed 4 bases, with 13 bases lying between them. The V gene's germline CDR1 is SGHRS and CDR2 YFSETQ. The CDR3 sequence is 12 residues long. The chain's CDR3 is CASAGPGYEQYF. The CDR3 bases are TGCGCCAGTGCGGGACCGGGATACGAGCAGTACTTC.

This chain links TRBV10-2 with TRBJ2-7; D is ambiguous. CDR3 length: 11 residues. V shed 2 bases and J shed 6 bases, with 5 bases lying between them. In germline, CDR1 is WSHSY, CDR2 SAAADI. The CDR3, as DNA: TGCGCCAGCAGTGAGCTCTTCGAGCAGTACTTC. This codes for CASSELFEQYF.

CDR3 bases: TGTGCCAGCAGCTTAGATCGCCCTAGAAGCCCGGGGGAGCAGTACTTC. This gives the protein CASSLDRPRSPGEQYF. The rearrangement links TRBV7-9 to TRBJ2-7, with D tentatively TRBD2 (5 bases). CDR3 length: 16 residues. Germline V gene lookup returns CDR1 SEHNR and CDR2 FQNEAQ (reference sequence). V was pared by 1 base and J by 7 bases, with 20 bases between.

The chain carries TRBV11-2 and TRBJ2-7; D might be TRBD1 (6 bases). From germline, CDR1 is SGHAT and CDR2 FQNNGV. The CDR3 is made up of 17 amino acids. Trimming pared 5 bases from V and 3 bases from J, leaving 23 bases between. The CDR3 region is CASSQLGGGHLFYEQYF. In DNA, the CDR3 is TGTGCCAGCAGCCAATTAGGGGGTGGACACCTATTCTACGAGCAGTACTTC.

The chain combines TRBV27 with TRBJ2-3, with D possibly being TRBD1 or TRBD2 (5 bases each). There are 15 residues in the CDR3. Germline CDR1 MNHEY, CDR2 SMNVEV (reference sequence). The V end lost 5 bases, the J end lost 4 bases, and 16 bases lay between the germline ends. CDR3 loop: CASSPRDPRPDTQYF. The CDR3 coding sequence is TGTGCCAGCAGTCCCCGGGACCCCCGGCCAGATACGCAGTATTTT.

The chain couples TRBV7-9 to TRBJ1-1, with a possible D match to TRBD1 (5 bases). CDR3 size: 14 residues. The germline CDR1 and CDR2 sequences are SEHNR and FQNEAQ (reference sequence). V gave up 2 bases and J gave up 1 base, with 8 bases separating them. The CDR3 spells CASSLSGTNTEAFF. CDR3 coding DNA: TGTGCCAGCAGCTTAAGTGGGACGAACACTGAAGCTTTCTTT.

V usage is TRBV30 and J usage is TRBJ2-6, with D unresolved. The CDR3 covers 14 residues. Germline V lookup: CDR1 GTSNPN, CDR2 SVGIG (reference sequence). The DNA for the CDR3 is TGTGCAGGAATCGGGTCTACGGGGGCCAACGTCCTGACTTTC. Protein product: CAGIGSTGANVLTF.

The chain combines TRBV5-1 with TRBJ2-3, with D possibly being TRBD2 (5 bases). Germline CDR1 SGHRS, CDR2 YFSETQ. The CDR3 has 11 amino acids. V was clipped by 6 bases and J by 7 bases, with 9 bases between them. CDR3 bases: TGCGCCAGCATTCTCGGGAATACGCAGTATTTT. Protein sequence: CASILGNTQYF.

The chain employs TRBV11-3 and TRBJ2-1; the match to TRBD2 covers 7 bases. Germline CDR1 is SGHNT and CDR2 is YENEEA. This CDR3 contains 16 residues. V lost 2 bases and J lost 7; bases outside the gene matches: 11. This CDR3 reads CASSLKYGLGQNEQFF. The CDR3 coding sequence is TGTGCCAGCAGCTTAAAATATGGACTAGGTCAGAATGAGCAGTTCTTC.

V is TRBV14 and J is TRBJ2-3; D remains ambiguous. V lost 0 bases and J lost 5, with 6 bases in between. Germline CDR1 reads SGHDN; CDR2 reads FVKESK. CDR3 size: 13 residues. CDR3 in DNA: TGTGCCAGCAGCCAAGACCCCCGAGATACGCAGTATTTT. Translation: CASSQDPRDTQYF.

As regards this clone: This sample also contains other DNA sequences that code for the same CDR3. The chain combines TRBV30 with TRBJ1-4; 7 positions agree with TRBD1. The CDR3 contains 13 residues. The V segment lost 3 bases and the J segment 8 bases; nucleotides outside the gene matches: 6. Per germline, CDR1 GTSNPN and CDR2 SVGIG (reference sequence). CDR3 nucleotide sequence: TGTGCCTGGAGAGGGGGCCCCGCAGAAAAACTGTTTTTT. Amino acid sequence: CAWRGGPAEKLFF.